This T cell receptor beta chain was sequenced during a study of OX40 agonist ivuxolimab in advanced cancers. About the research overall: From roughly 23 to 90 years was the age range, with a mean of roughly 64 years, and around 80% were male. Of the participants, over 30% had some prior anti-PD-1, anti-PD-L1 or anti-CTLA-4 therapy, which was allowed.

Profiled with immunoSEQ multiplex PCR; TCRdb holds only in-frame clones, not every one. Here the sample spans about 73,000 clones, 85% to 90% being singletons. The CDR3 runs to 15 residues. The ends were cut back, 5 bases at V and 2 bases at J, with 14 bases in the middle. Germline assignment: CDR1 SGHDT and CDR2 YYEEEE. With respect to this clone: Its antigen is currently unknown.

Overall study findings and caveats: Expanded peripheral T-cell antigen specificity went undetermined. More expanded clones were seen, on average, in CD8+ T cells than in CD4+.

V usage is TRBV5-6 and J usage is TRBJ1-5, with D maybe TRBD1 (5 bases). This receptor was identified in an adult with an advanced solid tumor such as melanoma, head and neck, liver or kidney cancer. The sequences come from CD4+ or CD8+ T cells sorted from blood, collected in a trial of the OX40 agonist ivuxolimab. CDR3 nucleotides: TGTGCCAGCAGTTTGCACCTGACAGGCAATCAGCCCCAGCATTTT. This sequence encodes CASSLHLTGNQPQHF.